The clone carrying this TCR beta chain was counted only a few times. The sample belongs to a study of CD8+ T cells in alopecia areata. Sequencing relied on a cDNA template that was reverse transcribed from extracted RNA. Measured with immunoSEQ multiplex PCR; TCRdb has only the in-frame clones, and not every one. This table holds 150,000 or so clones, about 51% found once. In alopecia areata patients, both lesional scalp punch biopsies and peripheral blood were collected. Germline lookup yields CDR1 MNHEY and CDR2 SMNVEV (reference sequence). V shed 2 bases and J shed 5 bases, with 22 bases lying between them. The CDR3 covers 17 residues.

The V and J genes are TRBV27 and TRBJ2-7; perhaps TRBD2 as D (6 bases). The TCR comes from a human donor with alopecia areata. The sequenced sample was CD8+ T cells sorted from blood, obtained at week 0. This CDR3 is CASSLAWRGNWLDEQYF. In DNA, the CDR3 is TGTGCCAGCAGTTTAGCTTGGCGGGGAAATTGGCTGGACGAGCAGTACTTC.